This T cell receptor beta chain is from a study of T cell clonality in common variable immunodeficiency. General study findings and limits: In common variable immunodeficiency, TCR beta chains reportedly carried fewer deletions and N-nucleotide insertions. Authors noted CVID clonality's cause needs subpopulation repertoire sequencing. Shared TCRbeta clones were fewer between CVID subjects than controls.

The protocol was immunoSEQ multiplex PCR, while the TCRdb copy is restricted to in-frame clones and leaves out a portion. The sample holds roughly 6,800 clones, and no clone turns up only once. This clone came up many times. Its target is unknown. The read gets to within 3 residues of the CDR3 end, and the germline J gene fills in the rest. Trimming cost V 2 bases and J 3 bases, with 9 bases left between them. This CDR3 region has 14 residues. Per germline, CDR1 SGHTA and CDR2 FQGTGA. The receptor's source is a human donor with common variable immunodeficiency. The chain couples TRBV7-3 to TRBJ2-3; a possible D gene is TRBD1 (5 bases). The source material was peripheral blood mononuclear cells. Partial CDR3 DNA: TGTGCCAGCAGCTTACTTGGACATACAGATACG. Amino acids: CASSLLGHTDT. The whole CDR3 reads CASSLLGHTDTQYF.